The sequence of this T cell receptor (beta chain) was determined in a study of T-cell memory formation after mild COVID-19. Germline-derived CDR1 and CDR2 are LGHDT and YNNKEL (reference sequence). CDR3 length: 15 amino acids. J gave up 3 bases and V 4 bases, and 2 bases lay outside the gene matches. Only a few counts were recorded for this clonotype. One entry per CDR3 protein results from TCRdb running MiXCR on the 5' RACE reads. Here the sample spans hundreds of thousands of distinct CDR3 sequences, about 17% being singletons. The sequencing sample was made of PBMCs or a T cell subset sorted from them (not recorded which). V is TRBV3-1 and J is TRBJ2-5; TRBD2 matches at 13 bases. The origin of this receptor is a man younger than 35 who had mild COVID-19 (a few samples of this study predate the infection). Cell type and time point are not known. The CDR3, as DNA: TGTGCCAGCAGCCGACTAGCGGGGGGTGAAGAGACCCAGTACTTC. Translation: CASSRLAGGEETQYF.